The clone carrying this T cell receptor beta chain was seen just once. This entry belongs to a study of blood T cell repertoires in COVID-19. In the study overall: COVID-19 samples, acute and convalescent, were from the United States, Italy and Spain.

The study assigned cohorts using participant-reported clinical history. Recovered status applied to Cohort 3 donors who had two consecutive negative PCRs. It also applied to those with clearance or with symptom resolution. The V gene lost 5 bases and the J gene lost 0 bases, with 17 bases spanning the gap. Germline CDR1 is MNHEY and CDR2 is SVGEGT. The CDR3 is 16 amino acids. As handled by the study authors: Reference gene primer amplification gave estimated nucleated cell counts. Here immunoSEQ multiplex PCR was the method, and the copy in TCRdb shows in-frame clones only, minus some. Clonal size and the V and J genes are those of that table, whereas D and trimming came from the DNA. The sample lists 190,000 or so clones, more than 65% occurring once.

Material: PBMCs or T cells enriched from blood (not recorded which). The chain couples TRBV6-2 or TRBV6-3 to TRBJ2-7; D is ambiguous. The sequence was obtained from a middle-aged man who had recovered from COVID-19. Here the CDR3 reads CASSTSGRRSSYEQYF. CDR3 DNA: TGTGCCAGCAGTACAAGTGGCCGTCGGAGCTCCTACGAGCAGTACTTC.